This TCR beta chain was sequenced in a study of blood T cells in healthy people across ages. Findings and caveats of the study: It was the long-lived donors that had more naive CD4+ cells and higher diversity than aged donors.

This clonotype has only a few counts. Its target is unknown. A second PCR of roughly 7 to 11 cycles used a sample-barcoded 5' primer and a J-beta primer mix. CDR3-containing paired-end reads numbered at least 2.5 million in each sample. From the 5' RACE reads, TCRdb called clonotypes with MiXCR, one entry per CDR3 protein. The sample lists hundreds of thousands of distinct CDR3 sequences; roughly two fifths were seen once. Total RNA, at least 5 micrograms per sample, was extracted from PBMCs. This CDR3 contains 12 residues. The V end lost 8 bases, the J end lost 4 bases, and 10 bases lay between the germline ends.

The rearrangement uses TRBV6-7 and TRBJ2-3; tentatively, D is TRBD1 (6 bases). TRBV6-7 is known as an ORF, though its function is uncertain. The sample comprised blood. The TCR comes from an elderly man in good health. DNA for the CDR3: TGTGCCAGCCAGGGGATCCCAGATACGCAGTATTTT. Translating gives CASQGIPDTQYF.